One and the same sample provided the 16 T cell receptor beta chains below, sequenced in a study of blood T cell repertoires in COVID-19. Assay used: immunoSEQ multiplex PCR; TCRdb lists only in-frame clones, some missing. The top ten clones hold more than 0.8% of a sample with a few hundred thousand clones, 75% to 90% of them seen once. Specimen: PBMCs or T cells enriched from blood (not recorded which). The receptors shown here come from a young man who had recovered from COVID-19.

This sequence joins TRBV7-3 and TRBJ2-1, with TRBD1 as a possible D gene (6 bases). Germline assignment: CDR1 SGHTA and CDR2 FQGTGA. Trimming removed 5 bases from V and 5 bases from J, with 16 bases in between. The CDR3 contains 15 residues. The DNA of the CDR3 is TGTGCCAGCAGCCCCGCAGGGGTCCCCCACAATGAGCAGTTCTTC. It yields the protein CASSPAGVPHNEQFF. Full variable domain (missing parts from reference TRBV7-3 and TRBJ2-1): GAGVSQTPSNKVTEKGKYVELRCDPISGHTALYWYRQSLGQGPEFLIYFQGTGAADDSGLPNDRFFAVRPEGSVSTLKIQRTERGDSAVYLCASSPAGVPHNEQFFGPGTRLTVL.

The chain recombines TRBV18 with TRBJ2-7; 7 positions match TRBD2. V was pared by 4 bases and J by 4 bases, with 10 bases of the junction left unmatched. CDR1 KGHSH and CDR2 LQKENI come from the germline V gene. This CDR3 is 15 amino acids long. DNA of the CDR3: TGTGCCAGCTCACTTGGAGCGGGGATCCCTTACGAGCAGTACTTC. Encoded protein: CASSLGAGIPYEQYF.

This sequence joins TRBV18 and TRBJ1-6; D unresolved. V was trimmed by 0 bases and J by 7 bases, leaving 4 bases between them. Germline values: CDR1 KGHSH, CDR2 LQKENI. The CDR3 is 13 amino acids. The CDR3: CASSPPFNSPLHF. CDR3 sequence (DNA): TGTGCCAGCTCACCACCCTTCAATTCACCCCTCCACTTT.

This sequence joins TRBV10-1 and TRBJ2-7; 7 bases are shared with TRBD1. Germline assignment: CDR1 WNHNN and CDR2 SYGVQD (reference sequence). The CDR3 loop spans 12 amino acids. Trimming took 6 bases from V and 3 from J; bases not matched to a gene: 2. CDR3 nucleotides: TGCGCCAGCAGGACAGGGCGCTACGAGCAGTACTTC. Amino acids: CASRTGRYEQYF.

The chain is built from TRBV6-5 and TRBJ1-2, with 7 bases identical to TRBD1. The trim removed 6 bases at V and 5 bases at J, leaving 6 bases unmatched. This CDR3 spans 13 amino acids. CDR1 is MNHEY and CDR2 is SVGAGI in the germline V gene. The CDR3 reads CASRTTGDYGYTF. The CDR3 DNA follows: TGTGCCAGCAGAACTACAGGGGATTATGGCTACACCTTC.

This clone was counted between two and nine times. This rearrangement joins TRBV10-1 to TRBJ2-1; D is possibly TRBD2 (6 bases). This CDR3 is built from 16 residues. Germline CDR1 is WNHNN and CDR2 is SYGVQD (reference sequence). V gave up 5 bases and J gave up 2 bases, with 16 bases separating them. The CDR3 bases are TGCGCCAGCAGTCCTGTGGGGGGAACTGCCTACAATGAGCAGTTCTTC. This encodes CASSPVGGTAYNEQFF.

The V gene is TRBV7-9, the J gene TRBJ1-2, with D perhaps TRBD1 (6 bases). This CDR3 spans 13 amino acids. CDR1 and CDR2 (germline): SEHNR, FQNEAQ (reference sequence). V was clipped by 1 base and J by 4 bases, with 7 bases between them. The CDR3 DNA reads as TGTGCCAGCAGCTTAGAAGGGGGCTATGGCTACACCTTC. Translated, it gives CASSLEGGYGYTF. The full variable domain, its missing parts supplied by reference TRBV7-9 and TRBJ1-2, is DTGVSQNPRHKITKRGQNVTFRCDPISEHNRLYWYRQTLGQGPEFLTYFQNEAQLEKSRLLSDRFSAERPKGSFSTLEIQRTEQGDSAMYLCASSLEGGYGYTFGSGTRLTVV.

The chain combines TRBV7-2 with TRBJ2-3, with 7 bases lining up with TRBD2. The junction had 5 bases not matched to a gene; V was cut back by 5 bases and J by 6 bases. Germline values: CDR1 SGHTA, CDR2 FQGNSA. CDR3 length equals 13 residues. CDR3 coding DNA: TGTGCCAGCAGCACTCGACTAGCTGATACGCAGTATTTT. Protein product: CASSTRLADTQYF.

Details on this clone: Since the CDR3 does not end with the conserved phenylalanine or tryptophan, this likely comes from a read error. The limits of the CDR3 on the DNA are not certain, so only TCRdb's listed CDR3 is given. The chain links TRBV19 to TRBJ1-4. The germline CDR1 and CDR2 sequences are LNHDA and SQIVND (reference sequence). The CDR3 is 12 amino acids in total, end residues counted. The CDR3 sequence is CASSIVAGREAS.

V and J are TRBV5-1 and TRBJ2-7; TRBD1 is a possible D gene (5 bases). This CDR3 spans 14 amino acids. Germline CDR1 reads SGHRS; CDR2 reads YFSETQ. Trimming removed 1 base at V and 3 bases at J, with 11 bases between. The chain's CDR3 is CASSLIPGNYEQYF. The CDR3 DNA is TGCGCCAGCAGCTTGATTCCAGGGAACTACGAGCAGTACTTC.

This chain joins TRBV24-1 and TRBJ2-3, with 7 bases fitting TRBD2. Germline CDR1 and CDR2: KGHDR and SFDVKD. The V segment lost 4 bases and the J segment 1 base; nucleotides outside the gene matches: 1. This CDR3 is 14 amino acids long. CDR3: CATSDSGGTDTQYF. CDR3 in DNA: TGTGCCACCAGTGACAGCGGGGGCACAGATACGCAGTATTTT.

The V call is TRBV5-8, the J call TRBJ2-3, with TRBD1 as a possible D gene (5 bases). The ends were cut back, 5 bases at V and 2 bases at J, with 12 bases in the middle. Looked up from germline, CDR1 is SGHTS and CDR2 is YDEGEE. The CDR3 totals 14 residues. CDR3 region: CASSEGALTDTQYF. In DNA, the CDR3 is TGTGCCAGCAGTGAAGGGGCACTCACAGATACGCAGTATTTT.

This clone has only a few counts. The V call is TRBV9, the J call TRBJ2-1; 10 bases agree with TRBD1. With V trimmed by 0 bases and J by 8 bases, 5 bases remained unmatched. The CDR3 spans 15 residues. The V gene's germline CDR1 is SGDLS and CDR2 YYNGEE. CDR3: CASSVGGQGSYEQFF. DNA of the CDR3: TGTGCCAGCAGCGTAGGGGGACAGGGGTCCTATGAGCAGTTCTTC.

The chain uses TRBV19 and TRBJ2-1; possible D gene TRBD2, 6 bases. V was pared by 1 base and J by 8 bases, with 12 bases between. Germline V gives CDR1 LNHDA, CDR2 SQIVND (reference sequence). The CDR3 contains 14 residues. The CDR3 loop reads CASSIGVASDEQFF. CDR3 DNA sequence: TGTGCCAGTAGTATAGGAGTGGCTAGCGATGAGCAGTTCTTC.

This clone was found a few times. As DNA, the CDR3 is TGCGCCAGCAGGTCGCGGGCCATAACGACTGAGCAGTTCTTC. It codes for CASRSRAITTEQFF. The rearrangement joins TRBV10-1 to TRBJ2-1; D is perhaps TRBD2 (5 bases). The CDR3 is 14 residues long. The germline CDR1 and CDR2 sequences are WNHNN and SYGVQD (reference sequence). V lost 6 bases to trimming and J lost 9 bases, with 18 bases between them.

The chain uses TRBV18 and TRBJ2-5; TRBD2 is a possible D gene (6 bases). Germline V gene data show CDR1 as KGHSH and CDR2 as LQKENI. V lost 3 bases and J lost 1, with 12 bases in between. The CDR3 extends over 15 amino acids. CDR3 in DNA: TGTGCCAGCTCACCCGGTAGCGGTGGCCAAGAGACCCAGTACTTC. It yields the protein CASSPGSGGQETQYF.